Listed below are T cell receptor beta chains from one sample, sequenced in a study of blood T cell repertoires in COVID-19. Here immunoSEQ multiplex PCR was the method, and the copy in TCRdb shows in-frame clones only, minus some. Of 25,000 to 35,000 clones detected, 89% appear once; the ten largest clones hold around 48%. The sample was peripheral blood. The receptor set was obtained from a human donor with acute or convalescent COVID-19. The donor label of this sample is uncertain. The CDR3 runs from the conserved cysteine through the conserved F or W. A D gene is named only where the DNA matches it firmly.

D,J,V,CDR3
-,TRBJ2-7,TRBV19,CATSSVREQYF
-,TRBJ1-2,TRBV24-1,CATSLQGHYGYTF
-,TRBJ2-7,TRBV14,CASSLIKVAAYEQYF
TRBD2,TRBJ2-2,TRBV7-8,CASSPPLAGAGELFF
TRBD1,TRBJ2-1,TRBV27,CASSLFGTARRRNEQFF
TRBD2,TRBJ2-2,TRBV7-3,CASSPTSGATGELFF
-,TRBJ2-3,TRBV30,CAWTPGTDTQYF
TRBD1,TRBJ1-1,TRBV7-9,CASSLQTGGGTEAFF
-,TRBJ1-1,TRBV11-2,CASSFDTGSNTEAFF
-,TRBJ2-3,TRBV9,CASSVAVTGDTQYF
-,TRBJ2-2,TRBV19,CASSIAWASDTGELFF
-,TRBJ2-1,TRBV7-2,CASSRLRGEQFF
-,TRBJ2-1,TRBV6-2/TRBV6-3,CASSYPMDRGRSYNEQFF
TRBD2,TRBJ2-1,TRBV24-1,CATSDRSGTSGSYNEQFF
-,TRBJ1-1,TRBV5-1,CASSFSPSVDTEAFF
TRBD1,TRBJ2-3,TRBV6-5,CASSWDRGADTQYF
-,TRBJ2-7,TRBV24-1,CATSIRDEQYF
TRBD2,TRBJ2-7,TRBV6-5,CASGDSGNYEQYF
-,TRBJ1-5,TRBV19,CASTQRRAAYSNQPQHF
TRBD1,TRBJ1-1,TRBV6-5,CASSYQDRAPVAFF
TRBD1,TRBJ2-7,TRBV3-1/TRBV3-2,CASSLTGGLSYEQYF
TRBD1,TRBJ2-1,TRBV30,CAWVHRGSYNEQFF
TRBD1,TRBJ2-2,TRBV7-3,CASSLMTGAGELFF
TRBD1,TRBJ1-6,TRBV28,CASSSPPGQGYNSPLHF
-,TRBJ2-5,TRBV28,CASSPKARRETQYF
TRBD1,TRBJ1-2,TRBV6-1,CASSDRGYGYTF
TRBD1,TRBJ2-2,TRBV2,CASSEMGQGNGELFF
TRBD1,TRBJ1-2,TRBV5-4,CASSPGQVYGYTF
-,TRBJ2-1,TRBV19,CASADRGGNEQFF
-,TRBJ2-1,TRBV12-3/TRBV12-4,CASSLVGGEQFF
-,TRBJ2-1,TRBV28,CASSTLQGIYNEQFF
-,TRBJ1-5,TRBV28,CASSLYNRAEPQPQHF
TRBD1,TRBJ2-7,TRBV7-6,CASSLGSGTGVYEQYF
TRBD2,TRBJ2-5,TRBV7-8,CASSTGLAGGATQYF
TRBD1,TRBJ2-3,TRBV7-2,CASSLRQGKNTDTQYF
TRBD1,TRBJ2-7,TRBV19,CASSPISGTGSAEQYF
-,TRBJ2-2,TRBV14,CASSQGAYTGELFF
TRBD1,TRBJ2-1,TRBV25-1,CATDRGTYNEQFF
-,TRBJ2-5,TRBV7-2,CASKRGGETQYF
TRBD1,TRBJ2-1,TRBV4-3,CASSRVGTGINEQFF
TRBD1,TRBJ2-1,TRBV7-9,CASSQDRGPPYNEQFF
TRBD1,TRBJ1-5,TRBV10-2,CASGPGTGVQPQHF
-,TRBJ1-2,TRBV7-9,CASSLDTGVNYGYTF
-,TRBJ2-5,TRBV19,CASSIDLTGGLAQYF
TRBD1,TRBJ1-6,TRBV27,CASSVGYKTGFTLHF
-,TRBJ2-3,TRBV27,CASTPRAGWDRVDTQYF